This TCR beta chain originates from a study of blood T cells in healthy people across ages. Germline CDR1 and CDR2: ENHRY and SYGVKD. This CDR3 has 15 amino acids. Deletions cut 3 bases from V and 1 base from J, with 12 bases between. Alongside a J-beta primer mix, a sample-barcoded 5' primer served in a second PCR lasting about 7 to 11 cycles. A template-switch adaptor with 12 random nucleotides tagged each cDNA molecule. TCRdb recomputed calls from the 5' RACE reads with MiXCR, one row per CDR3 protein. The sample has 1.5 million to 2 million distinct CDR3 sequences; roughly 43% are singletons. A word on this clonotype: Its antigen remains unknown.

The study, taken as a whole, reports: CMV status of donors was unknown, possibly confounding expanded clonotype changes. Among T cells, TCR beta diversity per million cells dropped roughly linearly as age rose.

The chain combines TRBV10-3 with TRBJ1-1; D is possibly TRBD1 (5 bases). The sequencing input was blood. The receptor comes from a human donor in good health. CDR3 bases: TGTGCCATCAGTGACCGGGGCCGGAGGAACACTGAAGCTTTCTTT. Translating it yields CAISDRGRRNTEAFF.